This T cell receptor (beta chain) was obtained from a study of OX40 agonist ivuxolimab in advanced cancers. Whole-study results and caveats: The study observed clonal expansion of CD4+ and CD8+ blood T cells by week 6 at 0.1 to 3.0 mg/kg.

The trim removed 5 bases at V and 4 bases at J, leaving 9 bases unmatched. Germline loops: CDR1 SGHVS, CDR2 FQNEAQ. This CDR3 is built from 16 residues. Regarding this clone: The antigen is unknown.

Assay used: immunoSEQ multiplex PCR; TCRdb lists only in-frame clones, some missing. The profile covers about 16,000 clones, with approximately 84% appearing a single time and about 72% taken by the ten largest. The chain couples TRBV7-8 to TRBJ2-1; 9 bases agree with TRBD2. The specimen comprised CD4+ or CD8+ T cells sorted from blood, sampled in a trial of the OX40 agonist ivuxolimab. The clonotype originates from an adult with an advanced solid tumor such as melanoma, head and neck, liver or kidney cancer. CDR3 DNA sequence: TGTGCCAGCAGCCCGCGACTAGCGGCCGTATACAATGAGCAGTTCTTC. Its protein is CASSPRLAAVYNEQFF.